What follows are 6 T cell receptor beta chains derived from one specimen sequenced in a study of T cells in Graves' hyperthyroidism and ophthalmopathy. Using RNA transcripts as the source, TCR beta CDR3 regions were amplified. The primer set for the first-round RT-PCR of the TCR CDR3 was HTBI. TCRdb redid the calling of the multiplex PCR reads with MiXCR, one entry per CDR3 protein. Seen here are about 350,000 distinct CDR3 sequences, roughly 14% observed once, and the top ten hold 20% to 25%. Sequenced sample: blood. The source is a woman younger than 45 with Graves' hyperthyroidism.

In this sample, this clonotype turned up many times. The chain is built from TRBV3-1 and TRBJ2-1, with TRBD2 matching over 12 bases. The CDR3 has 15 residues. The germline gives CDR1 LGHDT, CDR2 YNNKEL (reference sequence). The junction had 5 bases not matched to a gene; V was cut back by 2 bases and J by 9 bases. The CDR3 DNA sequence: TGTGCCAGCAGCCAACAACTAGCGGGGGGAAGTGAGCAGTTCTTC. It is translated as CASSQQLAGGSEQFF.

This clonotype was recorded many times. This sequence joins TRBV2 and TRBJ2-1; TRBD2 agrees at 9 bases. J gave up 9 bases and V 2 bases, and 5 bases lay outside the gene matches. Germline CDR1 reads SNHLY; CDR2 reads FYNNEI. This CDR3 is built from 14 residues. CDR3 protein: CASSEWGTSTEQFF. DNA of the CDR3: TGTGCCAGCAGTGAATGGGGGACTAGCACTGAGCAGTTCTTC.

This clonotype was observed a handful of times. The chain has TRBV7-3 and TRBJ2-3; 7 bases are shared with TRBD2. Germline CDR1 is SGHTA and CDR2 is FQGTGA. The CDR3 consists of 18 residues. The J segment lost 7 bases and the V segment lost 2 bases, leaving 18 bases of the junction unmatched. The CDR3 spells CASSLSSGAGSFTYTQYF. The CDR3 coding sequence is TGTGCCAGCAGCTTATCGAGCGGGGCGGGCTCTTTCACCTATACGCAGTATTTT.

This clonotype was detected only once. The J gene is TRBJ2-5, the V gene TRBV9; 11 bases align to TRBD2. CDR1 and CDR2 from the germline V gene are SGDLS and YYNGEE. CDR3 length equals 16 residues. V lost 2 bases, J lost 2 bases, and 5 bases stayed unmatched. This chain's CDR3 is CASSVGTSGSQETQYF. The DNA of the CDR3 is TGTGCCAGCAGCGTCGGGACTAGCGGAAGTCAAGAGACCCAGTACTTC.

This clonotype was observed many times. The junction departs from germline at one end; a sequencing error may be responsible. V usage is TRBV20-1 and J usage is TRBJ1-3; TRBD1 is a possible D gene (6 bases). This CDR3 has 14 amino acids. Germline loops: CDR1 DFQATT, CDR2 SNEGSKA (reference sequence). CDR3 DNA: TGCAGTGCTAGGAGGGGGAACTCTCGAAACACCATATATTTT. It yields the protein CSARRGNSRNTIYF.

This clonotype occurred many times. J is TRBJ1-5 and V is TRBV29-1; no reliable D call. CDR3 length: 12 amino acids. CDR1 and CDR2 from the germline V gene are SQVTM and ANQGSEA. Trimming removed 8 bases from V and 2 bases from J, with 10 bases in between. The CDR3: CSTREGNQPQHF. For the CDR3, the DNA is TGCAGCACCCGGGAGGGCAATCAGCCCCAGCATTTT.